These 5 T cell receptor beta chains originate from one sample sequenced in a study of blood T cell repertoires in COVID-19. Repertoires were generated with immunoSEQ multiplex PCR, while TCRdb's copy carries only in-frame clones and drops some. The sample includes about 210,000 clones, about 91% seen only once; the top ten take about 5%. The sequencing input was peripheral blood. The receptor set was obtained from a woman aged 40 to 50 with acute or convalescent COVID-19.

The V and J genes are TRBV19 and TRBJ1-5; possibly TRBD1 for D (6 bases). The germline V gene encodes CDR1 LNHDA and CDR2 SQIVND (reference sequence). The CDR3 is made up of 16 amino acids. V was trimmed by 6 bases and J by 3 bases, leaving 18 bases between them. The CDR3 nucleotides are TGTGCCAGTAGCCCACCCCTGGGGGCAAACAATCAGCCCCAGCATTTT. Translated, it gives CASSPPLGANNQPQHF.

This clone was seen a few times. The genes are TRBV6-1 and TRBJ1-5; 8 bases fit TRBD1. CDR1 MNHNS and CDR2 SASEGT come from the germline V gene. J was trimmed by 4 bases and V by 2 bases; bases with no gene match: 10. The CDR3 runs to 17 residues. For the CDR3, the DNA is TGTGCCAGCAGTGAATATAGGACAGGGTCTTTTAATCAGCCCCAGCATTTT. Protein sequence: CASSEYRTGSFNQPQHF.

The gene calls are TRBV7-9 and TRBJ2-3, with D possibly matching TRBD1 (6 bases). Germline V CDR1 and CDR2: SEHNR, FQNEAQ (reference sequence). The CDR3 contains 14 residues. Between the trimmed V and J ends, which lost 5 bases and 0 bases, there was a span of 9 bases. CDR3 nucleotides: TGTGCCAGCAGCCCCGGACAGAGCACAGATACGCAGTATTTT. Its translation is CASSPGQSTDTQYF.

This clone was seen a single time. The V call is TRBV3-1 (or the pseudogene TRBV3-2), the J call TRBJ2-2; 12 bases map to TRBD2. The CDR3 totals 15 residues. With 8 bases clipped from V and 0 bases from J, the junction kept 1 base outside the gene matches. Germline V gives CDR1 LGHDT, CDR2 YNNKEL (reference sequence). CDR3 sequence: CASGLAGPNTGELFF. In DNA, the CDR3 is TGTGCCAGCGGACTAGCGGGGCCGAACACCGGGGAGCTGTTTTTT.

The rearrangement links TRBV11-2 to TRBJ1-6; no reliable D call. V was pared by 5 bases and J by 4 bases, with 6 bases between. The CDR3 contains 13 residues. Germline loops: CDR1 SGHAT, CDR2 FQNNGV. This CDR3 is CASSPRYNSPLHF. The CDR3, as DNA: TGTGCCAGCAGCCCGCGGTATAATTCACCCCTCCACTTT. Complete variable domain (other parts from reference TRBV11-2 and TRBJ1-6): EAGVAQSPRYKIIEKRQSVAFWCNPISGHATLYWYQQILGQGPKLLIQFQNNGVVDDSQLPKDRFSAERLKGVDSTLKIQPAKLEDSAVYLCASSPRYNSPLHFGNGTRLTVT.